This T cell receptor beta chain derives from a study of blood T cells in healthy people across ages. Together with a sample-barcoded 5' primer, a J-beta primer mix was included in a second PCR lasting about 7 to 11 cycles. TCRdb passed the 5' RACE reads through MiXCR, listing each CDR3 protein once. Among around 1,100,000 distinct CDR3 sequences listed, approximately 38% were seen once. In germline, CDR1 is SGHRS, CDR2 YFSETQ. The CDR3 totals 17 residues. Unmatched junction bases numbered 18, after V lost 4 bases and J lost 5 bases. The chain uses TRBV5-1 and TRBJ2-7; 7 bases are shared with TRBD1. The sequenced sample consisted of blood. The source is a young man in good health. The CDR3 loop is CASSGLRDRVSTDEQYF. The DNA for the CDR3 is TGCGCCAGCAGCGGACTCCGGGACAGAGTCTCCACGGACGAGCAGTACTTC. The variable domain in full, completed from reference TRBV5-1 and TRBJ2-7, reads KAGVTQTPRYLIKTRGQQVTLSCSPISGHRSVSWYQQTPGQGLQFLFEYFSETQRNKGNFPGRFSGRQFSNSRSEMNVSTLELGDSALYLCASSGLRDRVSTDEQYFGPGTRLTVT.